The present entry profiles one TCR beta chain with its context. Which antigen it targets is not known. Base qualities are not recorded, but no much larger clone differs from it by a single base. All donors were healthy Caucasians. Three pairs of female monozygotic twins, all aged about 18 to 30 years, made up the twin cohort. Positive isolation kits from Invitrogen were used to isolate CD4+ and CD8+ T cell populations. This specimen comes from a study of identical twins (dated by TCRdb to the mid-2010s). General notes on the study: The study deep-sequenced TCR alpha and beta repertoires from monozygotic twins, unrelated adults of various ages and cord blood to test whether fetal clonotypes persist. To rule out contamination, replicate twin experiments were performed at different times with different library preparation protocols. General findings and caveats noted by the study authors: Excess twin sharing in beta out-of-frame sequences was weaker because fewer shared sequences lowered the signal-to-noise ratio. Because the same donors could not be followed over many years, the conclusions relied on cross-sectional statistical analysis. Fewer insertions were carried by abundant cord blood beta clonotypes; a weaker similar trend was observed in young adult naive repertoires, while no such trend was observed in memory repertoires. Out-of-frame TCR alpha sharing in monozygotic twins was systematically underestimated by recombination models, whereas sharing between unrelated individuals was in agreement with the recombination models. Out-of-frame TCR alpha sequences shared between twins showed an excess of low generation-probability sequences compared with coincidental sharing between unrelated individuals. Zero-insertion analyses could be partly confounded by invariant T cells such as MAIT and iNKT, although diverse VJ usage argued against such confounding for most clonotypes.

At the junction V is shortened by 5 bases and J by 5 bases; bases outside the gene matches: 8. Sequences SGHTA (CDR1) and FQGNSA (CDR2) are obtained from the germline V gene. The CDR3 starts with the cysteine, ends with the phenylalanine, and has 14 residues. The only DNA kept is the CDR3, 42 bases in frame from the first base. The library was built by means of 5' RACE. Sequencing relied on an Illumina HiSeq 2000. Template switching added a universal primer binding site, and the final cDNA carried a unique molecular identifier that allowed TCR cDNA molecules to be counted accurately. First-strand cDNA for TCR alpha and beta chains was synthesized from specific primers in the conserved constant-segment region. Each cDNA library was double barcoded, with a SMART-Mk sample barcode plus Illumina barcodes, to control for contamination. Two successive PCR steps introduced TruSeq adapter sequences along with Illumina sample barcodes. The TCR alpha and beta cDNA libraries were sequenced on the Illumina HiSeq platform using custom primers. Processing in the source paper ran as follows. MiGEC processed the raw reads to extract unique molecular identifiers, while MiXCR was used to determine the CDR3 positions. For each individual, recombination models were inferred using an EM algorithm with the repgenHMM and IGoR tools. The tcR package in R was used for shared clonotype analysis, with sharing normalized by the product of cloneset sizes. To study raw recombination without the effects of thymic and clonal selection, out-of-frame nonproductive sequences were analyzed. TCRdb trimmed public reads at Q25 via fastp, called clones via MiXCR and kept in-frame beta chains. Identical CDR3 protein sequences are pooled into one entry, listed with their most common genes and DNA. These V and J calls are TCRdb output, not the study's own analysis. This sample holds 500,000 or so distinct CDR3 sequences; approximately 14% were observed only once. In total, the top ten clones hold about 0.94% of the sample.

The sample was also reused in another study, on yellow fever vaccine responses in identical twins. From that second study: The T cell response to vaccination in identical twins was reported by the authors to appear partly convergent and partly personalized. Focusing on identical twins, the study followed the T cell clones that responded to the vaccine, and did so with precision.

The sample consisted of CD4+ T cells sorted from blood. The rearranged segments are TRBV7-2 and TRBJ2-7, and TRBD1 aligns with 8 junction nucleotides. This receptor was identified in a woman aged 18-35 years in good health. DNA sequence: TGTGCCAGCAGCACACGGACAGGGTGGGACGAGCAGTACTTC. The translation is CASSTRTGWDEQYF.